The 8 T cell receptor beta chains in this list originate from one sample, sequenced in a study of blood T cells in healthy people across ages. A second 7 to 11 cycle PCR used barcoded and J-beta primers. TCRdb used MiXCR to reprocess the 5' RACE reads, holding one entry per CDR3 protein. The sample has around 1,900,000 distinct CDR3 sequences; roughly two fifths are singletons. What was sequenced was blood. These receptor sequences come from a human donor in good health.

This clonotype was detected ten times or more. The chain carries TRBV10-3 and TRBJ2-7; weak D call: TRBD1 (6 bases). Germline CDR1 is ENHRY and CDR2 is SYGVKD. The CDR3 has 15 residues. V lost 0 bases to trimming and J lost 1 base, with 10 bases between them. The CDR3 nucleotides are TGTGCCATCAGTGAGTCGGGCAGGGGATCCTACGAGCAGTACTTC. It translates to CAISESGRGSYEQYF.

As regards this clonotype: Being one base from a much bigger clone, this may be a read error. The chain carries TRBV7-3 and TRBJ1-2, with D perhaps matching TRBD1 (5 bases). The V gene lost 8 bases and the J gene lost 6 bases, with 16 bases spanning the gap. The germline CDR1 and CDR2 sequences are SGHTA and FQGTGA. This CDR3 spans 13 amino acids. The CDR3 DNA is TGTGCCAGCGGCCCCGGGACTCTACATGGCTACACCTTC. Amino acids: CASGPGTLHGYTF.

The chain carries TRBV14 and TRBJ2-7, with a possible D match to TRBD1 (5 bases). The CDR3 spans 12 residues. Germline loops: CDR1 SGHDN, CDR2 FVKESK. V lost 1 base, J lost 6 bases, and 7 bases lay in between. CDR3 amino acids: CASSQVGREQYF. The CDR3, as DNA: TGTGCCAGCAGCCAAGTGGGGCGCGAGCAGTACTTC.

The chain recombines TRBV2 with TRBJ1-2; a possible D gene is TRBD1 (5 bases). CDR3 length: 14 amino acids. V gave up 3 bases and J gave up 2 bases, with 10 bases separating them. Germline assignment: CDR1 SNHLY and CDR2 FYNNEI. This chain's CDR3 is CASSDWGENYGYTF. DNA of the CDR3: TGTGCCAGCAGTGATTGGGGGGAGAACTATGGCTACACCTTC.

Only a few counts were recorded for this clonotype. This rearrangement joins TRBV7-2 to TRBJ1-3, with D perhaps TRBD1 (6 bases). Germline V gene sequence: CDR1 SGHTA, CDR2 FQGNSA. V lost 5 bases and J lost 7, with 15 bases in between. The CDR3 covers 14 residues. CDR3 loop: CASSPGTRFNTIYF. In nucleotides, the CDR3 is TGTGCCAGCAGCCCGGGGACACGTTTCAACACCATATATTTT.

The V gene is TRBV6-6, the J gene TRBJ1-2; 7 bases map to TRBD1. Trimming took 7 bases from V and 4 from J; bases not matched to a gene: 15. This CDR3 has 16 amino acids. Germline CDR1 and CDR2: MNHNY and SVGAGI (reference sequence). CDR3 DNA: TGTGCCAGCACTCTTCTCGGGACAGCCATGTCCTATGGCTACACCTTC. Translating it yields CASTLLGTAMSYGYTF.

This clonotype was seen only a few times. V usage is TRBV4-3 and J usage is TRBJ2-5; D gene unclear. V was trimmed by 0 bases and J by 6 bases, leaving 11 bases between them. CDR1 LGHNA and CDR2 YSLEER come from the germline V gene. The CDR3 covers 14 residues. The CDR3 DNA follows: TGCGCCAGCAGCCAAGATCTTGGGCCTCAGACCCAGTACTTC. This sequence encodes CASSQDLGPQTQYF.

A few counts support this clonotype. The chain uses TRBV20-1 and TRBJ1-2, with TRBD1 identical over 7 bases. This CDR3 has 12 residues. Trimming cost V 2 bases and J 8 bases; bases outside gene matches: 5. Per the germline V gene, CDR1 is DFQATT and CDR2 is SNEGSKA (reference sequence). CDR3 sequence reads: CSARNQGEGYTF. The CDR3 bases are TGCAGTGCTAGAAATCAGGGGGAGGGCTACACCTTC.